Detailed here is one TCR beta chain. Its antigen remains unknown. The data belong to a study of read filtering for tumor transcriptome and immune sequencing. Study conclusions and caveats: IR-seq captured clonotypes deeper and more reliably than RNA-seq. Correlation between methods rose after single-read clonotypes were removed.

There are 12 residues in the CDR3. V lost 5 bases to trimming and J lost 5 bases; unmatched junction nucleotides: 6. The V gene's germline CDR1 is DFQATT and CDR2 SNEGSKA (reference sequence). This library used 300 to 450 ng RNA and molecular barcoded adaptors spanning alpha/delta and beta/gamma chains. From the reads, TCRdb called clonotypes with MiXCR, one entry per CDR3 protein. The repertoire has tens of thousands of distinct CDR3 sequences, roughly 12% of them found once; the top ten carry about 15%. The rearrangement uses TRBV20-1 and TRBJ2-7; TRBD2 matches at 7 bases. The sequencing sample was made of a population of CD138-negative cells sorted from bone marrow. The source of this sequence is a donor at least 40 years old with multiple myeloma. The CDR3 nucleotides read TGCAGTGCTTGGGAGGGCCTGGACGAGCAGTACTTC. Its protein product is CSAWEGLDEQYF.